Below are 23 T cell receptor beta chains sequenced from a single sample in a study of blood T cell repertoires in COVID-19. Some clones are missing from TCRdb's copy, which holds only in-frame ones; the method was immunoSEQ multiplex PCR. The sample contains 200,000 or so clones, roughly 88% of which appear only once. The sample was peripheral blood. The receptors shown here come from a man aged 60 to 75 with acute or convalescent COVID-19.

The chain is built from TRBV19 and TRBJ2-7, with TRBD1 matching over 8 bases. V lost 5 bases, J lost 3 bases, and 9 bases stayed unmatched. Germline V gene lookup returns CDR1 LNHDA and CDR2 SQIVND (reference sequence). The CDR3 is 15 residues long. The CDR3 DNA follows: TGTGCCAGTAGTTCTGCGACAGGGGCAGTCTACGAGCAGTACTTC. Amino acid sequence: CASSSATGAVYEQYF.

The chain links TRBV12-3 or TRBV12-4 to TRBJ2-5, with D possibly being TRBD2 (5 bases). The CDR3 is made up of 13 amino acids. V lost 3 bases and J lost 4, with 9 bases in between. DNA of the CDR3: TGTGCCAGCAGTTTTTCGGGGAGAGAGACCCAGTACTTC. Residues: CASSFSGRETQYF.

V usage is TRBV3-1 (or the pseudogene TRBV3-2) and J usage is TRBJ2-1, with a possible D match to TRBD2 (6 bases). The germline gives CDR1 LGHDT, CDR2 YNNKEL (reference sequence). Between the trimmed V and J ends, which lost 4 bases and 10 bases, there was a span of 14 bases. The CDR3 loop spans 13 amino acids. This CDR3 is CASSPQVGGEQFF. The CDR3 coding sequence is TGTGCCAGCAGCCCCCAAGTGGGAGGCGAGCAGTTCTTC.

The genes are TRBV30 and TRBJ2-1, with a possible D match to TRBD1 (6 bases). V was pared by 2 bases and J by 8 bases, with 31 bases between. CDR3 length: 19 residues. Per the germline V gene, CDR1 is GTSNPN and CDR2 is SVGIG (reference sequence). The CDR3 spells CAWSRALNPSGTLRDEQFF. The DNA of the CDR3 is TGTGCCTGGAGTCGCGCTCTGAATCCTTCAGGGACATTGCGGGATGAGCAGTTCTTC.

This clone has just one count. The chain has TRBV7-2 and TRBJ2-3; the match to TRBD2 covers 8 bases. CDR3 length: 17 amino acids. Germline CDR1 and CDR2: SGHTA and FQGNSA. With V trimmed by 5 bases and J by 6 bases, 16 bases remained unmatched. In DNA, the CDR3 is TGTGCCAGCAGCCCCCGGGGGGGAGGGGGTGGTATGGATACGCAGTATTTT. The encoded protein is CASSPRGGGGGMDTQYF. The full variable domain, its missing parts supplied by reference TRBV7-2 and TRBJ2-3, is GAGVSQSPSNKVTEKGKDVELRCDPISGHTALYWYRQSLGQGLEFLIYFQGNSAPDKSGLPSDRFSAERTGGSVSTLTIQRTQQEDSAVYLCASSPRGGGGGMDTQYFGPGTRLTVL.

The chain couples TRBV4-3 to TRBJ2-2; 7 positions agree with TRBD1. V gave up 3 bases and J gave up 5 bases; unmatched junction bases: 3. Germline-derived CDR1 and CDR2 are LGHNA and YSLEER. This CDR3 region has 14 residues. The CDR3 nucleotides are TGCGCCAGCAGCCAGACAGGGTCAACCGGGGAGCTGTTTTTT. As protein: CASSQTGSTGELFF.

The chain links TRBV9 to TRBJ1-6, with 7 bases matching TRBD1. The V gene's germline CDR1 is SGDLS and CDR2 YYNGEE. There are 17 residues in the CDR3. Germline trimming cut 3 bases from V and 7 bases from J; bases unmatched to any gene: 13. In DNA, the CDR3 is TGTGCCAGCAGCGGAGCTTTCGAGGGGGCCGGGAATTCACCCCTCCACTTT. Translation: CASSGAFEGAGNSPLHF.

The rearrangement joins TRBV27 to TRBJ1-2, with D perhaps matching TRBD1 (5 bases). The CDR3 contains 16 residues. The V gene lost 0 bases and the J gene lost 4 bases, with 15 bases spanning the gap. CDR1 and CDR2 from the germline V gene are MNHEY and SMNVEV (reference sequence). The CDR3 here is CASSLSVNRNSYGYTF. The CDR3 DNA follows: TGTGCCAGCAGTTTATCCGTAAACAGGAACTCCTATGGCTACACCTTC.

The V and J genes are TRBV7-6 and TRBJ2-2, with D possibly being TRBD2 (7 bases). Trimming cost V 2 bases and J 7 bases, with 17 bases left between them. This CDR3 has 16 amino acids. Germline lookup yields CDR1 SGHVS and CDR2 FNYEAQ. The CDR3 loop is CASSLHRGAGHGELFF. The CDR3 DNA reads TGTGCCAGCAGCTTACATCGGGGGGCAGGCCACGGGGAGCTGTTTTTT.

This rearrangement joins TRBV5-1 to TRBJ1-5; a possible D gene is TRBD1 (6 bases). Trimming removed 0 bases at V and 5 bases at J, with 9 bases between. The germline V gene encodes CDR1 SGHRS and CDR2 YFSETQ. The CDR3 has 14 amino acids. CDR3: CASSLGGQYQPQHF. The CDR3 nucleotides read TGCGCCAGCAGCTTGGGAGGACAGTATCAGCCCCAGCATTTT.

This sequence joins TRBV4-3 and TRBJ2-3, with a tentative D call TRBD2 (5 bases). Trimming pared 0 bases from V and 6 bases from J, leaving 16 bases between. Germline CDR1 and CDR2: LGHNA and YSLEER. The CDR3 sequence is 16 residues long. CDR3: CASSQEASGAWDTQYF. The CDR3 nucleotides read TGCGCCAGCAGCCAAGAGGCGAGCGGAGCTTGGGATACGCAGTATTTT.

V and J are TRBV5-4 and TRBJ2-3; D might be TRBD2 (6 bases). The V end was cut by 4 bases, the J end by 2 bases, with 17 bases between. CDR1 and CDR2 from the germline V gene are SGHNT and YYREEE (reference sequence). This CDR3 comprises 16 residues. CDR3 residues: CASSLGIGGHTDTQYF. CDR3 bases: TGTGCCAGCAGCCTAGGAATCGGAGGGCACACAGATACGCAGTATTTT.

Written as DNA, the CDR3 is TGTGCCAGCAGCGGGGGACTAGCGGGAGAGAGCTACGAGCAGTACTTC. It yields the protein CASSGGLAGESYEQYF. This rearrangement joins TRBV7-9 to TRBJ2-7; 14 bases match TRBD2. V lost 5 bases to trimming and J lost 3 bases; unmatched junction nucleotides: 6. The CDR3 consists of 16 residues. Germline values: CDR1 SEHNR, CDR2 FQNEAQ (reference sequence).

The chain recombines TRBV29-1 with TRBJ2-1, with TRBD2 matching 13 bases. Germline trimming cut 7 bases from V and 8 bases from J; bases unmatched to any gene: 20. CDR3 length: 18 residues. Per germline, CDR1 SQVTM and CDR2 ANQGSEA. In DNA form, the CDR3 reads TGCAGCGCTATCGGACTAGCGGGAGTCCCATCGGTTAACGATGAGCAGTTCTTC. Amino acids: CSAIGLAGVPSVNDEQFF.

V and J are TRBV7-8 and TRBJ1-2; 9 bases agree with TRBD1. The CDR3 has 14 residues. From germline, CDR1 is SGHVS and CDR2 FQNEAQ. The ends lost 1 base at V and 8 bases at J; junction bases unmatched: 5. The CDR3 spells CASSLVWTGVGYTF. The CDR3 bases are TGTGCCAGCAGCTTAGTATGGACAGGGGTAGGCTACACCTTC.

The V gene is TRBV5-4, the J gene TRBJ1-1; D not certain. CDR3 length equals 14 residues. CDR1 and CDR2 from the germline V gene are SGHNT and YYREEE (reference sequence). V lost 1 base, J lost 1 base, and 8 bases lay in between. The CDR3 nucleotides read TGTGCCAGCAGCTTGCCAGCGCCGAACACTGAAGCTTTCTTT. This sequence encodes CASSLPAPNTEAFF.

This clone was recorded a few times. V is TRBV14 and J is TRBJ1-6; D not certain. Germline CDR1 and CDR2: SGHDN and FVKESK. V lost 0 bases to trimming and J lost 5 bases, with 8 bases between them. This CDR3 region has 15 residues. The CDR3, as DNA: TGTGCCAGCAGCCAAGATCTCGGAGATAATTCACCCCTCCACTTT. Translated, it gives CASSQDLGDNSPLHF.

The chain uses TRBV6-5 and TRBJ2-7; 7 bases line up with TRBD1. The CDR3 spans 13 residues. V was clipped by 6 bases and J by 3 bases; unmatched bases: 5. From germline, CDR1 is MNHEY and CDR2 SVGAGI. CDR3 DNA: TGTGCCAGCAGAAACAGGGGCAGCTACGAGCAGTACTTC. Protein product: CASRNRGSYEQYF.

The chain links TRBV12-2 to TRBJ2-5; the table calls TRBD2, which could not be checked here. TRBV12-2 is recorded as a pseudogene. CDR3 length equals 15 residues. The CDR3 protein is CASRPAGGNQETQYF. The CDR3 DNA follows: TGTGCAAGTCGACCAGCGGGAGGGAACCAAGAGACCCAGTACTTC.

This clone was detected only a few times. The chain is built from TRBV3-1 (or the pseudogene TRBV3-2) and TRBJ1-4, with D maybe TRBD1 (5 bases). CDR3 size: 15 residues. V dropped 4 bases and J dropped 11 bases, with 20 bases sitting between them. Germline loops: CDR1 LGHDT, CDR2 YNNKEL (reference sequence). In nucleotides, the CDR3 is TGTGCCAGCAGCCTGGGACTCGCGGGGTATTCGAAACTGTTTTTT. Translation gives CASSLGLAGYSKLFF.

V is TRBV9 and J is TRBJ2-1; 9 bases fit TRBD2. Germline values: CDR1 SGDLS, CDR2 YYNGEE. The CDR3 is made up of 15 amino acids. Trimming at V came to 5 bases and at J to 5 bases, leaving 8 bases not matched to a gene. The DNA of the CDR3 is TGTGCCAGCAGGTCCGGGGCTAGCGGGAACAATGAGCAGTTCTTC. Translated: CASRSGASGNNEQFF.

The rearrangement links TRBV7-2 to TRBJ1-1; maybe TRBD1 (6 bases). Germline V gene data show CDR1 as SGHTA and CDR2 as FQGNSA. Trimming cost V 10 bases and J 5 bases, with 14 bases left between them. The CDR3 covers 12 residues. CDR3 sequence reads: CATTDSRTEAFF. In nucleotides, the CDR3 is TGTGCCACCACGGACAGCCGGACTGAAGCTTTCTTT.

The chain combines TRBV5-1 with TRBJ2-3, with 8 bases fitting TRBD1. The trim removed 1 base at V and 2 bases at J, leaving 3 bases unmatched. Germline V gene data show CDR1 as SGHRS and CDR2 as YFSETQ. This CDR3 contains 15 residues. This CDR3 is CASSLQGAFTDTQYF. In nucleotides, the CDR3 is TGCGCCAGCAGCTTGCAGGGGGCCTTCACAGATACGCAGTATTTT.